This is a list of T cell receptor beta chains from one sample in a study of Graves' ophthalmopathy and Graves' hyperthyroidism. A single record per CDR3 protein comes from TCRdb applying MiXCR to the multiplex PCR reads. The repertoire holds a few hundred thousand distinct CDR3 sequences, with approximately 37% as singletons. The material sequenced was peripheral blood or thyroid tissue (not recorded which). The source is an adult man with Graves' hyperthyroidism. Both conserved end residues are part of each CDR3. A D gene is named only where the DNA matches it firmly. The size field is filled for only some rows; it gives once, few, many or a size class.

size	V	J	D	DNA	CDR3
.	TRBV6-5	TRBJ1-5	.	TGTGCCAGCAGTCACTACAGGGACCAGCCCCAGCATTTT	CASSHYRDQPQHF
many	TRBV11-2	TRBJ2-2	.	TGTGCCAGCAGCTTATTTCGGCCAAGGAGGAACACCGGGGAGCTGTTTTTT	CASSLFRPRRNTGELFF
once	TRBV10-3	TRBJ2-7	TRBD1	TGTGCCACCCTCGGACAGGGGGCCTACAATGAGCAGTACTTC	CATLGQGAYNEQYF
many	TRBV15	TRBJ1-5	TRBD1	TGTGCCACCAGCATAGGACAGGTTCATCAGCCCCAGCATTTT	CATSIGQVHQPQHF
.	TRBV7-3	TRBJ2-5	TRBD2	TGTGCTAGCGGGGGGGCCGCGGAGACCCAGTACTTC	CASGGAAETQYF
many	TRBV12-3/TRBV12-4	TRBJ2-7	.	TGTGCCAGCAGTTTCGGGACGGGGGACTACGAGCAGTACTTC	CASSFGTGDYEQYF
.	TRBV25-1	TRBJ2-5	.	TGTGCCAGCAGTGATGGGCCCAGCCCCCAAGAGACCCAGTACTTC	CASSDGPSPQETQYF
once	TRBV20-1	TRBJ1-2	TRBD1	TGCAGTGCTACCGGGACAGGGCTCAACTATGGCTACACCTTC	CSATGTGLNYGYTF
.	TRBV10-3	TRBJ2-1	TRBD1	TGTGCCCCACCCGCCGGACAGGGCGCGTGCAATGAGCAGTTCTTC	CAPPAGQGACNEQFF
many	TRBV11-2	TRBJ1-1	.	TGTGCCAGCAGTTTCGGACCGCGCACTGAAGCTTTCTTT	CASSFGPRTEAFF
.	TRBV20-1	TRBJ2-5	.	TGCAGTGCTAGGAGCCGGCAAGAGACCCAGTACTTC	CSARSRQETQYF
.	TRBV2	TRBJ1-1	.	TGTGCCAGCAGTTCCCCCGGGACAACGAACACTGAAGCTTTCTTT	CASSSPGTTNTEAFF
.	TRBV20-1	TRBJ1-5	TRBD1	TGCAGTGCTGGAAGCTCGGACAGGGATTATAGAGATCAGTCCCAGCATTTT	CSAGSSDRDYRDQSQHF
.	TRBV15	TRBJ1-2	.	TGTGCCACCAGCAGCCGCGACGGAAATTATGGCTACACCTTC	CATSSRDGNYGYTF
once	TRBV2	TRBJ2-1	TRBD2	TGTGCCAGCAGTTATAGCGGGGGGTCTTATGAGCAGTTCTTC	CASSYSGGSYEQFF
.	TRBV7-8	TRBJ2-3	.	TGTGCCAGCAGCGAGATGATATCTAGCACAGATACGCAGTATTTT	CASSEMISSTDTQYF
many	TRBV27	TRBJ1-2	.	TGTGCCAGCAGTGACAGGAGTAGCTACACCTTC	CASSDRSSYTF
.	TRBV15	TRBJ2-3	.	TGTGCCACCAGCAGAGATGGGCTAGTCACAGATACGCAGTATTTT	CATSRDGLVTDTQYF
few	TRBV9	TRBJ2-7	TRBD2	TGTGCCAGCAGCGTCTTAGGGACTAGTACCTCCGAGCAGTACTTC	CASSVLGTSTSEQYF
.	TRBV20-1	TRBJ2-7	.	TGCAGTGCCCGTGGTTTTGGGGAGCAGTACTTC	CSARGFGEQYF
.	TRBV7-2	TRBJ1-1	.	TGTGCCAGCAGCTCCTACGCAGGGGAGGGGGACACTGAAGCTTTCTTT	CASSSYAGEGDTEAFF
many	TRBV19	TRBJ1-2	TRBD1	TGTGCCAGTAGTACCAAGGACAGGAGACGGGGATACTATGGCTACACCTTC	CASSTKDRRRGYYGYTF
.	TRBV7-3	TRBJ1-1	.	TGTGCCAGCAGCTTATATGGCAATTCGAACACTGAAGCTTTCTTT	CASSLYGNSNTEAFF
.	TRBV20-1	TRBJ1-2	TRBD1	TGCAGTGCTAGAGATCAGGGGACAGGGGCTGTCTATGGCTACACCTTC	CSARDQGTGAVYGYTF
.	TRBV10-2	TRBJ1-5	TRBD1	TGCGCCAGCATGGGGCGGACAGGGAAGTACGAGCATTTT	CASMGRTGKYEHF
.	TRBV2	TRBJ1-5	.	TGTGCCAGCAGAGAAAGGACTAGCGGGGGGGCAGGAAGCAATCAGCCCCAGCATTTT	CASRERTSGGAGSNQPQHF
many	TRBV20-1	TRBJ1-5	TRBD1	TGCAGTGCTAGAGTACGAGGGGGCGAGAGGCAGCCCCAGCATTTT	CSARVRGGERQPQHF
.	TRBV14	TRBJ2-3	TRBD2	TGTGCCAGCAGCCGAGGACTAGCCGCAGATACGCAGTATTTT	CASSRGLAADTQYF
many	TRBV29-1	TRBJ2-7	TRBD1	TGCAGCTCTAGGACAGGGCCCTACGAGCAGTACTTC	CSSRTGPYEQYF
many	TRBV12-3/TRBV12-4	TRBJ2-7	TRBD2	TGTGCCAGCAGTTTACTCAGTGGGACTAGAATTTACGAGCAGTACTTC	CASSLLSGTRIYEQYF
.	TRBV9	TRBJ1-3	.	TGTGCCAGCAGCGTAGAAGGGGGGGACACCATATATTTT	CASSVEGGDTIYF
.	TRBV29-1	TRBJ1-2	.	TGCAGCGTTGAAGTAAGGCAGGGATTCTATGGCTACACCTTC	CSVEVRQGFYGYTF
.	TRBV19	TRBJ1-4	TRBD1	TGTGCCAGTAGTTCTACAGGGGTGGCTGAAAAACTGTTTTTT	CASSSTGVAEKLFF
many	TRBV29-1	TRBJ1-4	.	TGCAGCGTTGTAGGGGCAGGCGTCGCAACTAATGAAAAACTGTTTTTT	CSVVGAGVATNEKLFF